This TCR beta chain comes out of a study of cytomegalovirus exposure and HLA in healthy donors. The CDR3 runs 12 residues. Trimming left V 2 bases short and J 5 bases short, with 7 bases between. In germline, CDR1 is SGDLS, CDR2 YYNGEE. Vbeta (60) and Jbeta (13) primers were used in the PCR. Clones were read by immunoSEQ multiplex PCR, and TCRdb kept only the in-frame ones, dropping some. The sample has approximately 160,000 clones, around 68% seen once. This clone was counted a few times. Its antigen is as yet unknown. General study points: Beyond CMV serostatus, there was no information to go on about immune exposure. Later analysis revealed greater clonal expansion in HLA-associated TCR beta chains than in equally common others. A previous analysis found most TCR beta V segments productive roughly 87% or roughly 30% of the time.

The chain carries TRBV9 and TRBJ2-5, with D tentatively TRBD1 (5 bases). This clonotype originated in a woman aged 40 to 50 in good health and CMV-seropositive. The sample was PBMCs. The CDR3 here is CASSVQGETQYF. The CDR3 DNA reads TGTGCCAGCAGCGTTCAGGGTGAGACCCAGTACTTC.